This T cell receptor (beta chain) was identified in a study of blood T cell repertoires in COVID-19. On the study more broadly: The samples span acute and convalescent COVID-19 from the United States, Italy and Spain. The analysed material was cDNA or gDNA that came from T cells, B-cell-depleted T cells, or PBMCs.

In the original processing: From reference gene primer amplification, estimates of nucleated cell counts were derived. Data came from immunoSEQ multiplex PCR; TCRdb stores just in-frame clones and leaves some out. V and J calls and clone size are as listed in that table; D and trimming were resolved from the DNA. Counted here are 150,000 to 200,000 clones, 77% occurring once; the ten biggest clones make up approximately 2.8%. This clone was observed many times. This CDR3 is built from 16 residues. V was pared by 5 bases and J by 2 bases, with 9 bases of the junction left unmatched. In germline, CDR1 is SGHVS, CDR2 FQNEAQ.

The sequence derives from a man aged 65-85 years with acute or convalescent COVID-19. The source material was peripheral blood. This chain uses TRBV7-8 with TRBJ1-2; TRBD1 matches at 9 bases. CDR3 DNA: TGTGCCAGCAGCCCAAAGCCCGGGACAGGGAACTATGGCTACACCTTC. Residues: CASSPKPGTGNYGYTF.